This note documents a single T cell receptor (beta chain) sequence. This sample was included in a study of blood T cell repertoires in COVID-19. The assay was immunoSEQ multiplex PCR, and TCRdb's table has in-frame clones only and misses some. The repertoire has over 45,000 clones, almost 85% of them found once; the top ten carry approximately 11%. Germline V gene sequence: CDR1 KGHSH, CDR2 LQKENI. The length of the CDR3 is 15 residues. V was pared by 3 bases and J by 6 bases, with 17 bases between. The receptor was isolated from a human donor in a cohort sampled during active COVID-19. The V and J genes are TRBV18 and TRBJ1-2; a weak D match, TRBD1 (6 bases). Sequenced material: peripheral blood. The CDR3 protein is CASSPRAGAEDGYTF. Written as DNA, the CDR3 is TGTGCCAGCTCACCCCGGGCAGGGGCGGAGGATGGCTACACCTTC.